The rows below give T cell receptor beta chains drawn from one sample of a study of cytomegalovirus exposure and HLA in healthy donors. This table comes from immunoSEQ multiplex PCR, and its TCRdb copy is limited to in-frame clones, with some not included. The sample holds 120,000 to 150,000 clones, around 80% seen once. Sequenced material: PBMCs. The receptors shown here come from a man aged 25-40 years in good health and CMV-seronegative. Both conserved end residues are part of each CDR3. A D gene is named only where the DNA matches it firmly. Not every row has a clone size; where given, it reads once, few, many or a size class.

D gene	V gene	clone size	J gene	CDR3 DNA	CDR3 protein
TRBD1	TRBV28	.	TRBJ2-7	TGTGCCAGCAGTTCATCCGGGACAGGGTCCCACGAGCAGTACTTC	CASSSSGTGSHEQYF
.	TRBV28	.	TRBJ2-3	TGTGCCAGCAGTTTTCCCCCGGGGGGCTACACAGATACGCAGTATTTT	CASSFPPGGYTDTQYF
TRBD2	TRBV28	once	TRBJ2-1	TGTGCCAGCAGCACCGGGACTAGCGGGAGGTCCCCCGATGAGCAGTTCTTC	CASSTGTSGRSPDEQFF
TRBD1	TRBV28	.	TRBJ2-7	TGTGCCAGCAGAGTACCGGACAGGGACGAGCAGTACTTC	CASRVPDRDEQYF
.	TRBV6-1	once	TRBJ1-3	TGTGCCAGCAGTGAACGGACCTTCGACAGTCCTGGAAACACCATATATTTT	CASSERTFDSPGNTIYF
TRBD1	TRBV19	few	TRBJ1-5	TGTGCCACAGGACAGGGCGATCAGCCCCAGCATTTT	CATGQGDQPQHF
.	TRBV4-1	.	TRBJ1-4	TGCGCCAGCAGCCAAGATAGGGCATATTTCCAGGGGGAAAAACTGTTTTTT	CASSQDRAYFQGEKLFF
TRBD1	TRBV6-6	few	TRBJ1-3	TGTGCCAGCAGACAGGGGTGGGATTTCTCTGGAAACACCATATATTTT	CASRQGWDFSGNTIYF
TRBD1	TRBV10-3	.	TRBJ2-5	TGTGCCATCAGTGCAGGGGGCCGGCAAGAGACCCAGTACTTC	CAISAGGRQETQYF
.	TRBV5-4	.	TRBJ1-1	TGTGCCAGCAGCATAGACTCGGGGAACACTGAAGCTTTCTTT	CASSIDSGNTEAFF
TRBD1	TRBV29-1	.	TRBJ2-3	TGCAGCGTTGTGTTTCAGGGGGTGGCAGATACGCAGTATTTT	CSVVFQGVADTQYF
TRBD1	TRBV5-1	.	TRBJ2-1	TGCGCCAGCAGCAACCAAGGACAGGGGGGATACAATGAGCAGTTCTTC	CASSNQGQGGYNEQFF
.	TRBV5-1	.	TRBJ1-3	TGCGCCAGCAGCTTAAGTTCCTTGAGGGACACCATATATTTT	CASSLSSLRDTIYF